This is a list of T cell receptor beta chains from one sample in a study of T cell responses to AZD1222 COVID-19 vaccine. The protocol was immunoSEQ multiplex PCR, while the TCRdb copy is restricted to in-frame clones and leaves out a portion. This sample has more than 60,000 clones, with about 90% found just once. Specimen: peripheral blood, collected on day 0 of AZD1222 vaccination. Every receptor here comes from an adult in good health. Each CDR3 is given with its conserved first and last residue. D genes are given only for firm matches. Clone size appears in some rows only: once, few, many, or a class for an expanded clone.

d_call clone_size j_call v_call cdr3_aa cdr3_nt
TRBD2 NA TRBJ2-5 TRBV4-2 CASSLTGSGSVGETQYF TGTGCCAGCAGCCTCACCGGTAGCGGGAGTGTTGGAGAGACCCAGTACTTC
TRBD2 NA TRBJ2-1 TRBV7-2 CASHRTSGYNEQFF TGTGCCAGCCATCGGACTAGCGGATACAATGAGCAGTTCTTC
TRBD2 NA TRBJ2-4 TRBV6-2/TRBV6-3 CASSFGAGEGNIQYF TGTGCCAGCAGTTTCGGAGCGGGAGAGGGAAACATTCAGTACTTC
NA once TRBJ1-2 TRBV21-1 CASSPSRGYTF TGTGCCAGCAGCCCCTCTCGGGGCTACACCTTC
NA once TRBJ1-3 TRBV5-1 CASSLGATGNTIYF TGCGCCAGCAGCTTGGGTGCCACTGGAAACACCATATATTTT
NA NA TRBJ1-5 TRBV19 CASSRRNSNQPQHF TGTGCCAGTAGTAGGAGGAATAGCAATCAGCCCCAGCATTTT
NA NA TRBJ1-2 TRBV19 CASGQTDYGYTF TGTGCCAGTGGACAGACGGACTATGGCTACACCTTC
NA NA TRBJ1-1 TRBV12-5 CASGLVQEEAFF TGTGCTAGTGGTTTGGTTCAGGAAGAAGCTTTCTTT
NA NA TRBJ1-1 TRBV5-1 CASSPGRLNTEAFF TGCGCCAGCAGCCCCGGAAGACTTAACACTGAAGCTTTCTTT
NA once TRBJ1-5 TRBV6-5 CASSYGVNSNQPQHF TGTGCCAGCAGTTACGGGGTGAATAGCAATCAGCCCCAGCATTTT
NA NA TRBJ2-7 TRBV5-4 CASSFDTSSYEQYF TGTGCCAGCAGCTTCGACACGAGCTCCTACGAGCAGTACTTC
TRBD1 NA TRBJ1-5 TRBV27 CASSSGQGSQPQHF TGTGCCAGCAGTTCCGGACAGGGGTCTCAGCCCCAGCATTTT
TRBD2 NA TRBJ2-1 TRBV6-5 CASSYIQAGGKFF TGTGCCAGCAGTTATATCCAAGCGGGAGGAAAGTTCTTC
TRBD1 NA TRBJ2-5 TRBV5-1 CASSAQGARETQYF TGCGCCAGCAGCGCACAGGGGGCTCGGGAGACCCAGTACTTC
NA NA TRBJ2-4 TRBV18 CASSPLGENIQYF TGTGCCAGCTCACCACTGGGCGAAAACATTCAGTACTTC
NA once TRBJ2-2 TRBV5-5 CASSLAIFTGELFF TGTGCCAGCAGCTTGGCCATTTTCACCGGGGAGCTGTTTTTT
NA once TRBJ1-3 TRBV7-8 CASSLSELYRNTIYF TGTGCCAGCAGCTTGTCTGAGTTGTATAGGAACACCATATATTTT
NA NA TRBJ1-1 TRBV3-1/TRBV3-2 CASSQEGALTEAFF TGTGCCAGCAGCCAAGAAGGAGCCCTAACTGAAGCTTTCTTT
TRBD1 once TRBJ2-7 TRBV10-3 CAISGQGHEQYF TGTGCCATCAGCGGACAGGGCCACGAGCAGTACTTC
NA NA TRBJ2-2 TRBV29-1 CSVDQGGTGELFF TGCAGCGTTGACCAGGGCGGGACCGGGGAGCTGTTTTTT
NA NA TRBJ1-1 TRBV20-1 CSASEGATEAFF TGCAGTGCTAGTGAAGGGGCCACTGAAGCTTTCTTT
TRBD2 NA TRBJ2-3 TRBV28 CASRGTSGRRGDTQYF TGTGCCAGCAGGGGGACTAGCGGGAGACGGGGAGATACGCAGTATTTT
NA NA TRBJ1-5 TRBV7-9 CASSSRDWRGNQPQHF TGTGCCAGCAGCAGCCGGGACTGGAGGGGCAATCAGCCCCAGCATTTT
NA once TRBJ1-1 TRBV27 CASSLTTGTEAFF TGTGCCAGCAGTTTAACGACAGGCACTGAAGCTTTCTTT
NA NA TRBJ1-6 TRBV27 CASRRDYRGQEVYSPLHF TGTGCCAGCAGGCGCGATTACCGGGGGCAAGAGGTTTACTCACCCCTCCACTTT
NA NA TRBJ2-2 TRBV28 CASRDTGWRLSAGELFF TGTGCCAGCAGGGATACAGGGTGGCGTCTGTCCGCCGGGGAGCTGTTTTTT
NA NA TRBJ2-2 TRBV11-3 CASSRITGLGGGELFF TGTGCCAGCAGTCGAATTACGGGCCTCGGCGGCGGGGAGCTGTTTTTT
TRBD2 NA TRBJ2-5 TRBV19 CASSPGGGLGETQYF TGTGCCAGTAGCCCGGGGGGGGGCTTAGGAGAGACCCAGTACTTC
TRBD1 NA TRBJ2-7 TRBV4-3 CASSLGQGFYEQYF TGCGCCAGCAGCTTGGGACAGGGATTCTACGAGCAGTACTTC
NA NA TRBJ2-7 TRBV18 CASSPSNYEQYF TGTGCCAGCTCACCAAGCAACTACGAGCAGTACTTC
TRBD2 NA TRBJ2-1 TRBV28 CASAGGPLGEQFF TGTGCCAGCGCGGGAGGGCCCCTGGGGGAGCAGTTCTTC
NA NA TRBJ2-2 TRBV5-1 CASSPLASNTGELFF TGCGCCAGCAGCCCCCTCGCCTCGAACACCGGGGAGCTGTTTTTT
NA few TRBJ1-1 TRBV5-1 CASSLDGYNTEAFF TGCGCCAGCAGCTTGGATGGGTATAACACTGAAGCTTTCTTT
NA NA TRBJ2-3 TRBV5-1 CASSPNSGSTDTQYF TGCGCCAGCAGCCCGAATAGCGGTAGCACAGATACGCAGTATTTT
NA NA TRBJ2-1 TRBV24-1 CATSDLLTGEQFF TGTGCCACCAGTGATTTGCTCACAGGTGAGCAGTTCTTC
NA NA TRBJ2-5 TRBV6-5 CASSSPSGRRGETQYF TGTGCCAGCAGTTCCCCAAGCGGCCGGCGAGGGGAGACCCAGTACTTC
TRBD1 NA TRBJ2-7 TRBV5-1 CASRHGSVIGTESYEQYF TGCGCCAGCAGACACGGGTCTGTTATCGGGACAGAGTCCTACGAGCAGTACTTC
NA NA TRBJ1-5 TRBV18 CASSLSNQPQHF TGTGCCAGCTCACTAAGCAATCAGCCCCAGCATTTT
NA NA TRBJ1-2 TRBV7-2 CASSLDHYGYTF TGTGCCAGCAGCTTAGACCATTATGGCTACACCTTC
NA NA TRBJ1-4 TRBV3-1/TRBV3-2 CASSQDQVPEKLFF TGTGCCAGCAGCCAAGACCAGGTCCCGGAAAAACTGTTTTTT
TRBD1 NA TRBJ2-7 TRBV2 CASRPGTADLGEQYF TGTGCCAGCAGGCCTGGGACAGCCGACCTAGGGGAGCAGTACTTC
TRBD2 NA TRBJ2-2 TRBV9 CASSVLAGVPGELFF TGTGCCAGCAGCGTGCTAGCGGGAGTCCCCGGGGAGCTGTTTTTT
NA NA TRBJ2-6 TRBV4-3 CASSHGSRAPGANVLTF TGCGCCAGCAGCCACGGTAGCAGGGCTCCTGGGGCCAACGTCCTGACTTTC
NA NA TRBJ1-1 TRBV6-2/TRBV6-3 CASTPSGQLDAEAFF TGTGCCAGCACCCCGTCGGGACAATTGGACGCTGAAGCTTTCTTT
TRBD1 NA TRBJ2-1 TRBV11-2 CASSSGQLDEQFF TGTGCCAGCAGCTCGGGACAGCTGGATGAGCAGTTCTTC
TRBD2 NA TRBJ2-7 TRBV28 CASSLGRTWREREQYF TGTGCCAGCAGTTTAGGCCGTACGTGGCGGGAGCGCGAGCAGTACTTC
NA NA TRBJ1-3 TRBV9 CASSVEALVQFSGNTIYF TGTGCCAGCAGCGTAGAGGCCCTCGTCCAATTCTCTGGAAACACCATATATTTT
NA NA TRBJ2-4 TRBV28 CASSSGLLLGAKNIQYF TGTGCCAGCAGCTCCGGACTCCTGCTTGGGGCCAAAAACATTCAGTACTTC
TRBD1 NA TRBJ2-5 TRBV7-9 CASSLGGRGHETQYF TGTGCCAGCAGCTTAGGCGGCAGGGGGCATGAGACCCAGTACTTC
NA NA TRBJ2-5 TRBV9 CASSEDTGRATQYF TGTGCCAGCAGCGAAGACACAGGGCGGGCGACCCAGTACTTC
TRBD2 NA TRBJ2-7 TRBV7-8 CASSPGTSGRREQYF TGTGCCAGCAGCCCCGGGACTAGCGGGAGAAGGGAGCAGTACTTC
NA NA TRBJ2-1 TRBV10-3 CAISEPGKEAGYEQFF TGTGCCATCAGTGAGCCCGGGAAGGAAGCAGGCTATGAGCAGTTCTTC
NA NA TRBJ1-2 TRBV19 CASSRTNRERDGYTF TGTGCCAGTAGCCGGACTAACAGGGAGCGGGATGGCTACACCTTC
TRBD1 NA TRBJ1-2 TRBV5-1 CASSLGTGDGYTF TGCGCCAGCAGCCTGGGGACAGGGGATGGCTACACCTTC
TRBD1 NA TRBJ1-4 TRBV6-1 CASSETEGTGSEKLFF TGTGCCAGCAGTGAAACGGAGGGGACAGGGTCGGAAAAACTGTTTTTT